This record concerns one T cell receptor (beta chain) sequence. This CDR3 spans 13 amino acids. CDR1 is DFQATT, CDR2 SNEGSKA, per germline (reference sequence). The ends were cut back, 6 bases at V and 2 bases at J, with 13 bases in the middle. This specimen belongs to a study of CD8 T cells in Susac syndrome. A quantity of about 0.5 to 1 ug RNA underwent reverse transcription using random hexamers. A single record per CDR3 protein comes from TCRdb applying MiXCR to the immunoSEQ multiplex PCR reads. Counted here are roughly 120,000 distinct CDR3 sequences, around 94% occurring once; the ten biggest clones make up around 0.087%. The healthy controls were matched to patients by age and sex.

The V and J genes are TRBV20-1 and TRBJ1-1, with D possibly being TRBD1 (6 bases). This clonotype was sampled from a human donor in good health. Source material: CD4+ T cells from PBMCs. CDR3 residues: CSAPGTLNTEAFF. The DNA of the CDR3 is TGCAGTGCGCCCGGGACACTTAACACTGAAGCTTTCTTT.